This T cell receptor (beta chain) is from a study of cytomegalovirus exposure and HLA in healthy donors. Study conclusions and caveats: Accurate prediction of most subjects' HLA-A and HLA-B alleles from TCR beta sequences was reported.

Trimming at V came to 7 bases and at J to 3 bases, leaving 3 bases not matched to a gene. The CDR3 is made up of 13 amino acids. Germline V lookup: CDR1 MDHEN, CDR2 SYDVKM. This PCR relied on a set of 60 Vbeta primers and 13 Jbeta primers. Here immunoSEQ multiplex PCR was the method, and the copy in TCRdb shows in-frame clones only, minus some. Of approximately 180,000 clones listed, 75% to 80% are singletons. When sampled, the donors appeared nominally healthy, though they likely had unrecorded immune exposures. In this sample, this clone turned up once. The antigen is not known. Other DNA sequences within the sample encode an identical CDR3.

This chain joins TRBV28 and TRBJ1-5; 7 nucleotides match TRBD1. The clonotype was recovered from a man in his forties in good health and CMV-seropositive. What was sequenced was PBMCs. CDR3 protein: CASMGQLNQPQHF. DNA for the CDR3: TGTGCCAGCATGGGACAGCTCAATCAGCCCCAGCATTTT. Filled out from reference TRBV28 and TRBJ1-5, the complete variable domain reads DVKVTQSSRYLVKRTGEKVFLECVQDMDHENMFWYRQDPGLGLRLIYFSYDVKMKEKGDIPEGYSVSREKKERFSLILESASTNQTSMYLCASMGQLNQPQHFGDGTRLSIL.